These 26 T cell receptor beta chains share one sample of origin, sequenced in a study of OX40 agonist ivuxolimab in advanced cancers. Data came from immunoSEQ multiplex PCR; TCRdb stores just in-frame clones and leaves some out. The profile shows about 25,000 clones, about 86% of them singletons. The sequencing here drew on CD4+ or CD8+ T cells sorted from blood, taken in a trial of the OX40 agonist ivuxolimab. The receptors shown here come from an adult with an advanced solid tumor such as melanoma, head and neck, liver or kidney cancer.

J is TRBJ2-2 and V is TRBV4-2, with D perhaps given as TRBD1 or TRBD2 (6 bases each). Trimming pared 3 bases from V and 2 bases from J, leaving 13 bases between. CDR3 length: 16 residues. Germline CDR1 is LGHNA and CDR2 is YNFKEQ. The DNA of the CDR3 is TGTGCCAGCAGCCAGGGGGGCGGACCTAACACCGGGGAGCTGTTTTTT. Protein sequence: CASSQGGGPNTGELFF.

This clone was observed a handful of times. V gene TRBV2 combines with J gene TRBJ1-2; D remains ambiguous. This CDR3 comprises 15 residues. Germline V lookup: CDR1 SNHLY, CDR2 FYNNEI. Trimming took 7 bases from V and 3 from J, leaving 18 bases between them. CDR3 region: CASTKAVRADYGYTF. The CDR3 bases are TGTGCCAGCACCAAGGCGGTCCGGGCCGACTATGGCTACACCTTC.

The chain uses TRBV9 and TRBJ2-7; D may be TRBD1 (5 bases). V lost 4 bases and J lost 5, with 13 bases in between. The V gene's germline CDR1 is SGDLS and CDR2 YYNGEE. This CDR3 is 13 amino acids long. The CDR3 sequence: CASSYAGLDEQYF. The CDR3 nucleotides are TGTGCCAGCAGCTACGCAGGGTTGGACGAGCAGTACTTC.

The chain uses TRBV21-1 and TRBJ2-1; whether TRBD2, the table's D call, matches the DNA was not checked. TRBV21-1 is a known pseudogene. This CDR3 has 16 residues. In nucleotides, the CDR3 is TGTGCCAGCAGCAAAGCTGGCGGACTAGCGGGAGGCGAGCAGTTCTTC. This translates into CASSKAGGLAGGEQFF.

The V call is TRBV19, the J call TRBJ1-2; D is undetermined. CDR3 length equals 14 residues. With 1 base removed from V and 4 bases from J, the gap between germline ends came to 10 bases. In germline, CDR1 is LNHDA, CDR2 SQIVND (reference sequence). The CDR3 DNA follows: TGTGCCAGTAGTATAGGGCAAGGGAGCTATGGCTACACCTTC. This codes for CASSIGQGSYGYTF. Full variable domain (rest looked up from reference TRBV19 and TRBJ1-2): DGGITQSPKYLFRKEGQNVTLSCEQNLNHDAMYWYRQDPGQGLRLIYYSQIVNDFQKGDIAEGYSVSREKKESFPLTVTSAQKNPTAFYLCASSIGQGSYGYTFGSGTRLTVV.

J is TRBJ2-7 and V is TRBV7-8, with D possibly being TRBD1 (5 bases). The CDR3 sequence is 14 residues long. Germline V gene data show CDR1 as SGHVS and CDR2 as FQNEAQ. V dropped 7 bases and J dropped 4 bases, with 17 bases sitting between them. The CDR3 is CASTWGPEAYEQYF. The CDR3 DNA reads as TGTGCCAGCACCTGGGGCCCCGAAGCGTACGAGCAGTACTTC.

This clone was seen only a few times. The V call is TRBV4-3, the J call TRBJ2-5; TRBD2 agrees at 8 bases. Losses at the gene ends were 1 base for V and 5 bases for J; bases not matched to a gene: 9. The CDR3 has 16 amino acids. Germline CDR1 and CDR2: LGHNA and YSLEER. In DNA form, the CDR3 reads TGCGCCAGCAGCCAAGGAATTGGCGGGGGGAGGGAGACCCAGTACTTC. Its protein product is CASSQGIGGGRETQYF.

This chain links TRBV5-4 with TRBJ2-7; tentative D call: TRBD1 (6 bases). The V gene lost 3 bases and the J gene lost 3 bases, with 10 bases spanning the gap. The CDR3 extends over 13 amino acids. In germline, CDR1 is SGHNT, CDR2 YYREEE (reference sequence). The CDR3: CASSSTGIYEQYF. DNA of the CDR3: TGTGCCAGCAGCTCAACAGGGATCTACGAGCAGTACTTC.

The rearrangement uses TRBV7-9 and TRBJ1-5; D unresolved. Germline loops: CDR1 SEHNR, CDR2 FQNEAQ (reference sequence). The CDR3 spans 12 residues. Trimming took 7 bases from V and 5 from J, leaving 9 bases between them. CDR3: CASIPVDQPQHF. The CDR3 DNA reads as TGTGCCAGCATTCCGGTTGATCAGCCCCAGCATTTT.

This clone was seen more than once but under ten times. This rearrangement joins TRBV23-1 to TRBJ2-6, with TRBD2 as a possible D gene (5 bases). TRBV23-1 is designated an ORF whose function remains uncertain. With 4 bases removed from V and 4 bases from J, the gap between germline ends came to 11 bases. The CDR3 extends over 15 amino acids. The chain's CDR3 is CASSPRGWGANVLTF. CDR3 coding DNA: TGCGCCAGCAGTCCTAGAGGGTGGGGGGCCAACGTCCTGACTTTC.

This clone turned up a few times. The rearrangement joins TRBV7-2 to TRBJ2-1, with TRBD2 matching over 9 bases. V shed 5 bases and J 0 bases; nucleotides not matched to a gene: 8. CDR3 size: 17 residues. CDR1 is SGHTA and CDR2 is FQGNSA in the germline V gene. In DNA form, the CDR3 reads TGTGCCAGCAGCGCCGGACTAGCGAGGAGCTCCTACAATGAGCAGTTCTTC. It is translated as CASSAGLARSSYNEQFF.

This clone was seen only a few times. The rearrangement links TRBV7-9 to TRBJ1-1, with D hard to call. With 5 bases removed from V and 1 base from J, the gap between germline ends came to 8 bases. CDR3 size: 13 residues. CDR1 and CDR2 (germline): SEHNR, FQNEAQ (reference sequence). CDR3 amino acids: CASSHGPNTEAFF. For the CDR3, the DNA is TGTGCCAGCAGCCACGGGCCGAACACTGAAGCTTTCTTT.

The chain is built from TRBV21-1 and TRBJ1-1; the table's D call, TRBD1, was not checked against the DNA. TRBV21-1 is termed a pseudogene. The CDR3 contains 23 residues. CDR3 residues: CATPFPPFRTGGPLRLMNTEAFF. As DNA, the CDR3 is TGTGCCACCCCCTTCCCCCCCTTCAGGACAGGGGGGCCCCTGCGCTTAATGAACACTGAAGCTTTCTTT.

This clone occurred once. V is TRBV7-9 and J is TRBJ2-7, with D tentatively TRBD2 (6 bases). The V end lost 10 bases, the J end lost 2 bases, and 12 bases lay between the germline ends. This CDR3 spans 12 amino acids. From germline, CDR1 is SEHNR and CDR2 FQNEAQ (reference sequence). The CDR3 nucleotides are TGTGCCACCTCGGGACTTACCTACGAGCAGTACTTC. Its protein is CATSGLTYEQYF. The full variable domain, its missing parts supplied by reference TRBV7-9 and TRBJ2-7, is DTGVSQNPRHKITKRGQNVTFRCDPISEHNRLYWYRQTLGQGPEFLTYFQNEAQLEKSRLLSDRFSAERPKGSFSTLEIQRTEQGDSAMYLCATSGLTYEQYFGPGTRLTVT.

The gene calls are TRBV7-2 and TRBJ2-7; TRBD2 might be the D (6 bases). V was shortened by 7 bases and J by 2 bases, with 15 bases between the two germline ends. Germline V gives CDR1 SGHTA, CDR2 FQGNSA. The CDR3 is made up of 14 amino acids. Written as DNA, the CDR3 is TGTGCCAGCACCAAGGGCGGGGAAACCTACGAGCAGTACTTC. It translates to CASTKGGETYEQYF.

The V and J genes are TRBV7-2 and TRBJ2-1; D is perhaps TRBD2 (7 bases). This CDR3 has 15 residues. The V end lost 1 base, the J end lost 4 bases, and 11 bases lay between the germline ends. The germline CDR1 and CDR2 sequences are SGHTA and FQGNSA. The CDR3 DNA reads TGTGCCAGCAGCTTAGGGGGGGGCGTATACAATGAGCAGTTCTTC. It specifies CASSLGGGVYNEQFF.

This clone was seen more than once but under ten times. The rearrangement uses TRBV28 and TRBJ2-7; 8 nucleotides line up with TRBD2. Germline CDR1 MDHEN, CDR2 SYDVKM. Losses at the gene ends were 6 bases for V and 0 bases for J; bases not matched to a gene: 4. This CDR3 contains 14 residues. CDR3 region: CASRQTSDSYEQYF. CDR3 DNA sequence: TGTGCCAGCAGACAGACTAGCGACTCCTACGAGCAGTACTTC.

V and J are TRBV15 and TRBJ1-1; possible D gene TRBD1, 5 bases. CDR1 LNHNV and CDR2 YYDKDF come from the germline V gene (reference sequence). The V gene lost 2 bases and the J gene lost 1 base, with 11 bases spanning the gap. The CDR3 contains 15 residues. The CDR3 DNA follows: TGTGCCACCAGCAGATCTCGGACACAGAACACTGAAGCTTTCTTT. Translating gives CATSRSRTQNTEAFF.

This clone was seen a handful of times. The chain is built from TRBV7-9 and TRBJ1-3; D not certain. Germline CDR1 reads SEHNR; CDR2 reads FQNEAQ (reference sequence). The V end lost 6 bases, the J end lost 0 bases, and 9 bases lay between the germline ends. The CDR3 sequence is 14 residues long. CDR3 in amino acids: CASSFAFSGNTIYF. The CDR3 region has the DNA TGTGCCAGCAGTTTCGCGTTCTCTGGAAACACCATATATTTT. The whole variable domain, filled in from reference TRBV7-9 and TRBJ1-3, reads DTGVSQNPRHKITKRGQNVTFRCDPISEHNRLYWYRQTLGQGPEFLTYFQNEAQLEKSRLLSDRFSAERPKGSFSTLEIQRTEQGDSAMYLCASSFAFSGNTIYFGEGSWLTVV.

The V and J genes are TRBV7-2 and TRBJ1-6; D not resolved. V was cut by 2 bases and J by 10 bases, with 18 bases left in between. From germline, CDR1 is SGHTA and CDR2 FQGNSA. The CDR3 length is 16 residues. CDR3 sequence (DNA): TGTGCCAGCAGCTTATACGAGACTCCCTCACAGTCACCCCTCCACTTT. Its protein product is CASSLYETPSQSPLHF.

This sequence joins TRBV7-8 and TRBJ2-5; D may be TRBD1 (5 bases). Judging by the DNA end, TRBJ2-7 fits better; the J call may be wrong. This CDR3 comprises 14 residues. Germline CDR1 SGHVS, CDR2 FQNEAQ. The CDR3 loop reads CASTWGPEAYEQYF. The DNA for the CDR3 is TGTGCCAGCACCTGGGGCCCCGAAGCGTACGAGCAGTACTTC.

The chain combines TRBV5-1 with TRBJ2-6, with 11 bases lining up with TRBD2. The CDR3 is made up of 21 amino acids. Germline loops: CDR1 SGHRS, CDR2 YFSETQ. V trimming: 3 bases; J trimming: 0 bases; junction bases outside the gene matches: 14. CDR3 DNA sequence: TGCGCCAGCAGCTCTGAACCGGGACTAGCGGAAACCAGCTCTGGGGCCAACGTCCTGACTTTC. Encoded protein: CASSSEPGLAETSSGANVLTF.

The chain is built from TRBV12-1 and TRBJ2-1; the D segment call TRBD2 is taken from the table without a DNA check. TRBV12-1 is assigned pseudogene status. The CDR3 totals 20 residues. CDR3 sequence (DNA): TGTGCCAGCAGCTTTTCCCCCCCGGGACTAGCGGGAGTTACCCACAATGAGCAGTTCTTC. Protein: CASSFSPPGLAGVTHNEQFF.

The CDR3 sequence is CASSLILQGSRTEAFF. As DNA, the CDR3 is TGTGCCAGCAGCTTGATTCTTCAGGGATCACGCACTGAAGCTTTCTTT. The chain combines TRBV5-6 with TRBJ1-1; D perhaps matches TRBD1 (5 bases). The length of the CDR3 is 16 residues. The germline gives CDR1 SGHDT, CDR2 YYEEEE. V lost 1 base to trimming and J lost 4 bases, with 17 bases between them.

This chain links TRBV5-4 with TRBJ1-1; D gene ambiguous. CDR1 is SGHNT, CDR2 YYREEE, per germline (reference sequence). Trimming stripped 9 bases from V and 1 base from J, with 7 bases between. The CDR3 is 11 residues long. As DNA, the CDR3 is TGTGCCACCGCGGGGAACACTGAAGCTTTCTTT. As protein: CATAGNTEAFF.

CDR3 residues: CASSQKLHPRDTEAFF. Written as DNA, the CDR3 is TGCGCCAGCAGCCAAAAACTACACCCAAGAGACACTGAAGCTTTCTTT. The genes are TRBV4-1 and TRBJ1-1, with D hard to call. The CDR3 is 16 residues long. Deletions cut 2 bases from V and 3 bases from J, with 16 bases between. Germline lookup yields CDR1 MGHRA and CDR2 YSYEKL.